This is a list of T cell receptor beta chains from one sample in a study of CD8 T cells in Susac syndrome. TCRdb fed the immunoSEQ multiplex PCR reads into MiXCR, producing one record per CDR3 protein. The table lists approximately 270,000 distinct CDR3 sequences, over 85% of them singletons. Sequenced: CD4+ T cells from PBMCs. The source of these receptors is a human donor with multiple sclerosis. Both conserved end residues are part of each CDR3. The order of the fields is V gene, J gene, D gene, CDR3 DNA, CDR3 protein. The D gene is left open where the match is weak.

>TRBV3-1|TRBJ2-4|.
TGTGCCAGCAGCCCTGTTGGCTCGACTACCAAAAACATTCAGTACTTC
CASSPVGSTTKNIQYF
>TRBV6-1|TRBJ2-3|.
TGTGCCAGCAGGGGCGGCAACACAGATACGCAGTATTTT
CASRGGNTDTQYF
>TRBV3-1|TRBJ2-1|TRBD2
TGTGCCAGCAGCCAGATTTTAAAGCGGGGGGGCTCCTACAATGAGCAGTTCTTC
CASSQILKRGGSYNEQFF
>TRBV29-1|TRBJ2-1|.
TGCAGCGTTGAACGAGGGGGGGCTGGATCCTACAATGAGCAGTTCTTC
CSVERGGAGSYNEQFF
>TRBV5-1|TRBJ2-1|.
TGCGCCAGCAGCCCAGACGGAAGCTCCTACAATGAGCAGTTCTTC
CASSPDGSSYNEQFF
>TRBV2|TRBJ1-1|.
TGTGCCAGCAGCAGGGAAACTGAAGCTTTCTTT
CASSRETEAFF
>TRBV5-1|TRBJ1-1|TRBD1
TGCGCCAGCAGCCGGGACAGGGCGAACACTGAAGCTTTCTTT
CASSRDRANTEAFF
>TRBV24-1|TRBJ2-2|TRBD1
TGTGCCACCAGTGATTTGCAGGGACAGAGCTCGAACACCGGGGAGCTGTTTTTT
CATSDLQGQSSNTGELFF
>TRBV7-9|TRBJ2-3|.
TGTGCCAGCAGCCCAAAGGGCACAGATACGCAGTATTTT
CASSPKGTDTQYF
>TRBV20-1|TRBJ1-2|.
TGCAGTGCCCAACCCCCGGACAGCGATGGCTACACCTTC
CSAQPPDSDGYTF
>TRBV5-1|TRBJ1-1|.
TGCGCCCAGAGCCAACGGGATCCCCGCACTGAAGCTTTCTTT
CAQSQRDPRTEAFF
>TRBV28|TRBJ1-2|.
TGTGCCAGCAGACAGAGTACTAACTATGGCTACACCTTC
CASRQSTNYGYTF
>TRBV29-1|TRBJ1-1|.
TGCAGCGTTAACGCGGGGGTTTTGAACACTGAAGCTTTCTTT
CSVNAGVLNTEAFF
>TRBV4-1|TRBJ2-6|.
TGCGCCAGCAGCTGGCCGCCGTCCGGGGCCAACGTCCTGACTTTC
CASSWPPSGANVLTF
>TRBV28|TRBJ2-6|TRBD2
TGTGCCAGCAGCACTAGGCTAGCGGGGATCGGGGCCAACGTCCTGACTTTC
CASSTRLAGIGANVLTF
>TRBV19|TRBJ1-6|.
TGTGCCAGTACCCAGACTCGTCGAGGGGATTCACCCCTCCACTTT
CASTQTRRGDSPLHF
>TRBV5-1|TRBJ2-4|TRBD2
TGCGCCAGCAGCTTTGGACTAGCGGGGGGGCGAGAGGGAAACATTCAGTACTTC
CASSFGLAGGREGNIQYF
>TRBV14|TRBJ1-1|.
TGTGCCAGCAGCCAAGAAGAATACACTGAAGCTTTCTTT
CASSQEEYTEAFF
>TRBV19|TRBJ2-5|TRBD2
TGTGCCAGTAGTACGGGACTAGCGGGGGGGCCACAATTCGAGACCCAGTACTTC
CASSTGLAGGPQFETQYF